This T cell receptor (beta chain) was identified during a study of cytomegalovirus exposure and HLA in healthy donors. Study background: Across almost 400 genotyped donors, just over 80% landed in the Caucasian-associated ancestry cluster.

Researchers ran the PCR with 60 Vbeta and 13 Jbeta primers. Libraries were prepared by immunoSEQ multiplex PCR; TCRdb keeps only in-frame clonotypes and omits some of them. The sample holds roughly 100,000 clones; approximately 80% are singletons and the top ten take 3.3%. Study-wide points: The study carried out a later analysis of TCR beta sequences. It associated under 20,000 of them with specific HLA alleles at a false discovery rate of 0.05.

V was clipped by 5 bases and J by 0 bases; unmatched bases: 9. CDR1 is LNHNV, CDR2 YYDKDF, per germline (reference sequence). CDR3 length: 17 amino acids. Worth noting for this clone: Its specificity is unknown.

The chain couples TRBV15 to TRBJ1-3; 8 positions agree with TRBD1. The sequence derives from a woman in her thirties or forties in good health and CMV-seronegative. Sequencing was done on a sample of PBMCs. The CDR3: CATSGQPGGGSGNTIYF. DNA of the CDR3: TGTGCCACCAGCGGACAACCAGGGGGCGGCTCTGGAAACACCATATATTTT. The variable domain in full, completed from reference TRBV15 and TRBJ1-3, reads DAMVIQNPRYQVTQFGKPVTLSCSQTLNHNVMYWYQQKSSQAPKLLFHYYDKDFNNEADTPDNFQSRRPNTSFCFLDIRSPGLGDTAMYLCATSGQPGGGSGNTIYFGEGSWLTVV.